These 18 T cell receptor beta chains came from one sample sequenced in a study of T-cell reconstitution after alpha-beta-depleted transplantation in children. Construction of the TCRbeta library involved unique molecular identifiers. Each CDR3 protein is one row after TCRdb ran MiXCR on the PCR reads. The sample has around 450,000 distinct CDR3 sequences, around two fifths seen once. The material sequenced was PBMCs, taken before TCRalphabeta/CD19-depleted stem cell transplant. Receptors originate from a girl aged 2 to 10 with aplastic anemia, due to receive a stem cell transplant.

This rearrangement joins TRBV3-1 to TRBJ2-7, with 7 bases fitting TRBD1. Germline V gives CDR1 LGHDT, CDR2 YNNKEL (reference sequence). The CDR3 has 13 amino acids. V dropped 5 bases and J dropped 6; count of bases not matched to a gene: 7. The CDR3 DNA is TGTGCCAGCAGCGCCGGGGACAGCTCCGAGCAGTACTTC. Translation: CASSAGDSSEQYF.

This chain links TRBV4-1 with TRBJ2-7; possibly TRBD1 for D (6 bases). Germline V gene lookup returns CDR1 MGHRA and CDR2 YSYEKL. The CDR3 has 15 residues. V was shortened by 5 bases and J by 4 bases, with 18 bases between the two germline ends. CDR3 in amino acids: CASSEVTGSLYEQYF. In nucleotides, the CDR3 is TGCGCCAGCAGCGAAGTTACAGGGAGCCTTTACGAGCAGTACTTC.

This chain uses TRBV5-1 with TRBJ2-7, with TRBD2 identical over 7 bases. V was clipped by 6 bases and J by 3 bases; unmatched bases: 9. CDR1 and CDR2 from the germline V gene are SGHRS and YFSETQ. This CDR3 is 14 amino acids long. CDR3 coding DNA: TGCGCCAGCAAGGCGGGAGTTGGGTTCTACGAGCAGTACTTC. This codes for CASKAGVGFYEQYF.

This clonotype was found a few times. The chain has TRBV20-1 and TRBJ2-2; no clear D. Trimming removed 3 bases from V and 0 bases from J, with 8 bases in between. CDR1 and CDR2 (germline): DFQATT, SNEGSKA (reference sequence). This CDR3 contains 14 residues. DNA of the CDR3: TGCAGTGCTAGTAGTGTTGCGAACACCGGGGAGCTGTTTTTT. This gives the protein CSASSVANTGELFF.

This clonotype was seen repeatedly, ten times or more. The CDR3 region is CSARTTYEQYF. DNA for the CDR3: TGCAGTGCTAGGACCACCTACGAGCAGTACTTC. This rearrangement joins TRBV20-1 to TRBJ2-7; no definite D call. The CDR3 runs 11 residues. V dropped 3 bases and J dropped 2 bases, with 5 bases sitting between them. Germline assignment: CDR1 DFQATT and CDR2 SNEGSKA (reference sequence).

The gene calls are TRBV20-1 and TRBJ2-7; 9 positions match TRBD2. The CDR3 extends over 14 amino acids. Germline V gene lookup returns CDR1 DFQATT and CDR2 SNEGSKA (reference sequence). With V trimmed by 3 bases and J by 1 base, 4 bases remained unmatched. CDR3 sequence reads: CSASRLADSYEQYF. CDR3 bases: TGCAGTGCTAGTCGACTAGCGGATTCCTACGAGCAGTACTTC.

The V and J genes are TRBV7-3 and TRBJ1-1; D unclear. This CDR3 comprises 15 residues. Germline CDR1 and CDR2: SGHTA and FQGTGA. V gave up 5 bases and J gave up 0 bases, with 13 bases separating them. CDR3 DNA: TGTGCCAGCAGCCTAGGGCCACTTATGAACACTGAAGCTTTCTTT. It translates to CASSLGPLMNTEAFF.

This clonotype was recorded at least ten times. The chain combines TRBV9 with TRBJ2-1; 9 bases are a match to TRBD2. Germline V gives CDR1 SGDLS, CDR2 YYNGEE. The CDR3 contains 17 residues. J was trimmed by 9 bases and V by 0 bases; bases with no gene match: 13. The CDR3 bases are TGTGCCAGCAGCGTAGCTCCTTCTAGCGGGATTGTTGGTGAGCAGTTCTTC. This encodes CASSVAPSSGIVGEQFF.

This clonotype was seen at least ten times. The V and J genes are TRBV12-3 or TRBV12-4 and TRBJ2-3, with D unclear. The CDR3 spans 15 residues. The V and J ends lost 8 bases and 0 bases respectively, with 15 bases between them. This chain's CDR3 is CASRRLHASTDTQYF. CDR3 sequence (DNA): TGTGCCAGCCGAAGACTTCATGCTAGCACAGATACGCAGTATTTT.

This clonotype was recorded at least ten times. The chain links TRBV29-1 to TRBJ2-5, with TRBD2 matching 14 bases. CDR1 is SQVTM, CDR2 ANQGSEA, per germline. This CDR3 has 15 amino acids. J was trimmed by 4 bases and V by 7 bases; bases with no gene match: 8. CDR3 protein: CSASGTSGSRETQYF. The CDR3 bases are TGCAGCGCCTCCGGGACTAGCGGGAGCCGAGAGACCCAGTACTTC.

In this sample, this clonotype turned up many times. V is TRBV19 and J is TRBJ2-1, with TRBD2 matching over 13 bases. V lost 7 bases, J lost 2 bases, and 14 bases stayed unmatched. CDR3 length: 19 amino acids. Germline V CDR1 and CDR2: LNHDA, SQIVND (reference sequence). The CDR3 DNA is TGTGCCAGTAATCCGCGGGGACTAGCGGGGACCAACACCTACAATGAGCAGTTCTTC. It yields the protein CASNPRGLAGTNTYNEQFF. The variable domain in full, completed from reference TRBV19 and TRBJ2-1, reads DGGITQSPKYLFRKEGQNVTLSCEQNLNHDAMYWYRQDPGQGLRLIYYSQIVNDFQKGDIAEGYSVSREKKESFPLTVTSAQKNPTAFYLCASNPRGLAGTNTYNEQFFGPGTRLTVL.

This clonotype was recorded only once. CDR3 sequence reads: CASSTTSGVYNEQFF. DNA for the CDR3: TGCGCCAGCAGCACGACTAGCGGGGTTTACAATGAGCAGTTCTTC. The J gene is TRBJ2-1, the V gene TRBV5-1, with 11 bases lining up with TRBD2. The germline V gene encodes CDR1 SGHRS and CDR2 YFSETQ. The V gene end was trimmed by 4 bases and the J gene end by 4 bases; junction bases not matched to a gene: 4. The CDR3 sequence is 15 residues long.

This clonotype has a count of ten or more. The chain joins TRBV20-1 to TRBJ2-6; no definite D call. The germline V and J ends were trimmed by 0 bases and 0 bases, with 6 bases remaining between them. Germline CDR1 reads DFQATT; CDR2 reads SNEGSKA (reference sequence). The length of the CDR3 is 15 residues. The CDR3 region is CSARDRFSGANVLTF. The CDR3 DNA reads TGCAGTGCTAGAGACCGCTTCTCTGGGGCCAACGTCCTGACTTTC.

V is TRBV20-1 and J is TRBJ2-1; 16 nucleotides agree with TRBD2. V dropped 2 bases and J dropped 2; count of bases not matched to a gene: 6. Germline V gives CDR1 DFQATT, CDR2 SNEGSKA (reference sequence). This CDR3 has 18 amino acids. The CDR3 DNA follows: TGCAGTGCTAGACAGGGACTAGCGGGAGGGCGGACCTACAATGAGCAGTTCTTC. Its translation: CSARQGLAGGRTYNEQFF.

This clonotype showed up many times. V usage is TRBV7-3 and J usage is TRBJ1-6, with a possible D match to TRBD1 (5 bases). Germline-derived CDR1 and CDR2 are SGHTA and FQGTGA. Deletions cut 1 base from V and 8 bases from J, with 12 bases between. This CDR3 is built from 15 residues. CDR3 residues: CASSLRARGYSPLHF. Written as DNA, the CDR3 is TGTGCCAGCAGCTTAAGGGCCCGGGGGTATTCACCCCTCCACTTT.

The CDR3: CAISEPSGRATTDTQYF. In DNA, the CDR3 is TGTGCCATCAGTGAGCCTAGCGGGAGGGCTACCACAGATACGCAGTATTTT. The chain combines TRBV10-3 with TRBJ2-3, with 12 bases that match TRBD2. Germline values: CDR1 ENHRY, CDR2 SYGVKD. This CDR3 contains 17 residues. The trim removed 2 bases at V and 2 bases at J, leaving 5 bases unmatched.

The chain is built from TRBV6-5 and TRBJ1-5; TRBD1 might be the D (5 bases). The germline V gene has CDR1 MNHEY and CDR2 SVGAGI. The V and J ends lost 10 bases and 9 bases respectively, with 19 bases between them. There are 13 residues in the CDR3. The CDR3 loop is CATDRQPEGPQHF. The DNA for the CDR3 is TGTGCCACCGACAGACAGCCCGAAGGGCCCCAGCATTTT.

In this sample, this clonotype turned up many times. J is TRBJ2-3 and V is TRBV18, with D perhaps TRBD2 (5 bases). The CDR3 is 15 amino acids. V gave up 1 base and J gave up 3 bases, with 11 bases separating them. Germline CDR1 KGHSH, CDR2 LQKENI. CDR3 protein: CASSPLGGETDTQYF. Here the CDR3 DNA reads TGTGCCAGCTCACCACTTGGTGGGGAGACAGATACGCAGTATTTT.